This is a list of T cell receptor beta chains from one sample in a study of blood T cells in healthy people across ages. TCRdb analysed the 5' RACE reads with MiXCR anew, one entry per CDR3 protein. This sample yields around 800,000 distinct CDR3 sequences, of which around 62% are seen a single time; roughly 26% belongs to the top ten. The material sequenced was blood. The source of these receptors is a young man in good health. Each CDR3 is given with its conserved first and last residue. A D gene is named only where the DNA matches it firmly. Clone size appears in some rows only: once, few, many, or a class for an expanded clone.

J	size	V	D	CDR3	DNA
TRBJ2-7	-	TRBV29-1	TRBD1	CSAQTGVVSYEQYF	TGCAGCGCCCAGACAGGGGTCGTCTCCTACGAGCAGTACTTC
TRBJ2-1	-	TRBV20-1	-	CSAPTPGSRNEQFF	TGCAGTGCCCCAACCCCGGGTAGTCGCAATGAGCAGTTCTTC
TRBJ2-7	few	TRBV4-3	-	CASSQDQGRSYEQYF	TGCGCCAGCAGCCAAGATCAGGGGCGCTCCTACGAGCAGTACTTC
TRBJ2-5	-	TRBV12-3/TRBV12-4	-	CASSPGMETQYF	TGTGCCAGCAGTCCGGGGATGGAGACCCAGTACTTC
TRBJ2-5	-	TRBV2	-	CASTIGPEQTQYF	TGTGCCAGCACGATAGGACCCGAGCAGACCCAGTACTTC
TRBJ1-4	-	TRBV14	-	CASRGFGEKLFF	TGTGCCAGCAGAGGGTTCGGGGAAAAACTGTTTTTT
TRBJ2-7	many	TRBV7-2	-	CASSFAGEQYF	TGTGCCAGCAGCTTCGCTGGCGAGCAGTACTTC
TRBJ1-2	many	TRBV3-1	-	CASSPSAVHGYTF	TGTGCCAGCAGCCCGTCGGCCGTCCATGGCTACACCTTC
TRBJ2-7	once	TRBV2	TRBD2	CASSETASGSYEQYF	TGTGCCAGCAGTGAAACGGCTAGCGGGTCCTACGAGCAGTACTTC
TRBJ2-7	-	TRBV12-3/TRBV12-4	-	CASSLRDGGYNEQYF	TGTGCCAGCAGTTTAAGGGATGGGGGCTACAATGAGCAGTACTTC
TRBJ1-2	-	TRBV7-7	-	CASSLASAADYGYTF	TGTGCCAGCAGCTTAGCCTCGGCAGCCGACTATGGCTACACCTTC
TRBJ2-3	few	TRBV7-2	TRBD2	CASSSYSGGADTQYF	TGTGCCAGCAGCTCATATAGCGGGGGGGCAGATACGCAGTATTTT
TRBJ2-7	few	TRBV9	-	CASSSRGGPYEQYF	TGTGCCAGCAGCTCCAGGGGGGGGCCCTACGAGCAGTACTTC
TRBJ2-7	-	TRBV12-3/TRBV12-4	-	CASSRWDNEQYF	TGTGCCAGCAGTAGGTGGGACAATGAGCAGTACTTC
TRBJ2-3	-	TRBV12-3/TRBV12-4	TRBD2	CASSLTAGGTDTQYF	TGTGCCAGCAGTTTAACAGCGGGGGGCACAGATACGCAGTATTTT
TRBJ1-5	-	TRBV5-1	-	CASSLEGNNQPQHF	TGCGCCAGCAGCTTAGAGGGGAACAATCAGCCCCAGCATTTT
TRBJ2-2	-	TRBV6-2/TRBV6-3	-	CASSQLNEELFF	TGTGCCAGCAGCCAACTTAACGAGGAGCTGTTTTTT
TRBJ2-7	few	TRBV5-6	-	CASSIQGISYEQYF	TGTGCCAGCAGCATCCAGGGGATCAGCTACGAGCAGTACTTC
TRBJ2-7	-	TRBV15	-	CATSREGGIYEQYF	TGTGCCACCAGCAGAGAGGGCGGAATCTACGAGCAGTACTTC
TRBJ2-1	once	TRBV7-9	-	CASSYSASDEQFF	TGTGCCAGCAGCTATAGTGCATCGGATGAGCAGTTCTTC
TRBJ2-5	-	TRBV7-9	-	CASSVTVQETQYF	TGTGCCAGCAGTGTGACAGTCCAAGAGACCCAGTACTTC
TRBJ2-1	-	TRBV12-3/TRBV12-4	TRBD2	CASSPLLAGARRINEQFF	TGTGCCAGCAGCCCTCTACTAGCGGGGGCACGAAGGATAAATGAGCAGTTCTTC
TRBJ1-2	-	TRBV4-2	-	CASSQDQRNYGYTF	TGTGCCAGCAGCCAAGATCAACGGAACTATGGCTACACCTTC
TRBJ2-3	-	TRBV7-2	TRBD1	CASSATGESTDTQYF	TGTGCCAGCAGCGCCACAGGGGAGAGCACAGATACGCAGTATTTT
TRBJ2-1	-	TRBV20-1	-	CSARKPGVRFEQFF	TGCAGTGCTAGGAAACCGGGAGTAAGATTTGAGCAGTTCTTC
TRBJ2-1	few	TRBV13	-	CASSFGFGEQFF	TGTGCCAGCAGCTTCGGATTCGGTGAGCAGTTCTTC
TRBJ2-5	-	TRBV15	TRBD1	CATSRDRTGGRRETQYF	TGTGCCACCAGCAGAGATAGGACAGGGGGTCGCAGGGAGACCCAGTACTTC
TRBJ2-7	-	TRBV2	-	CASRGSTYYEQYF	TGTGCCAGCAGGGGCAGTACCTACTACGAGCAGTACTTC
TRBJ2-1	-	TRBV20-1	TRBD1	CSAPGQGTNEQFF	TGCAGTGCCCCAGGACAGGGGACGAATGAGCAGTTCTTC
TRBJ2-7	once	TRBV4-3	TRBD2	CASSQIQGKGLATLLSYNEQYF	TGCGCCAGCAGCCAAATCCAGGGAAAGGGACTAGCGACGCTCCTCTCCTACAATGAGCAGTACTTC
TRBJ1-2	-	TRBV27	-	CASSPRAGINYGYTF	TGTGCCAGCAGTCCCCGTGCAGGGATTAACTATGGCTACACCTTC
TRBJ2-4	-	TRBV29-1	-	CSVEARNIQYF	TGCAGCGTTGAAGCACGCAACATTCAGTACTTC
TRBJ1-2	-	TRBV7-9	-	CASSLVGGGNYGYTF	TGTGCCAGCAGCTTAGTAGGAGGGGGAAACTATGGCTACACCTTC
TRBJ2-1	-	TRBV7-2	TRBD2	CASSPLLLAGGPGNEQFF	TGTGCCAGCAGCCCTCTCCTTCTAGCGGGGGGGCCGGGGAATGAGCAGTTCTTC
TRBJ2-7	many	TRBV7-2	-	CASSSLASSYEQYF	TGTGCCAGCAGCTCCCTAGCGTCCTCCTACGAGCAGTACTTC
TRBJ2-1	-	TRBV6-2/TRBV6-3	-	CASSQDPYSYNEQFF	TGTGCCAGCAGTCAGGACCCATACTCCTACAATGAGCAGTTCTTC
TRBJ2-1	-	TRBV29-1	-	CSGAGMELDEQFF	TGCAGCGGGGCAGGGATGGAGTTAGATGAGCAGTTCTTC
TRBJ2-5	-	TRBV20-1	-	CSAGQRPSSETQYF	TGCAGTGCAGGGCAGCGCCCCTCCTCAGAGACCCAGTACTTC
TRBJ2-3	-	TRBV7-2	TRBD2	CASSLATGGPDTQYF	TGTGCCAGCAGCTTAGCGACGGGGGGGCCAGATACGCAGTATTTT
TRBJ1-1	few	TRBV7-2	TRBD1	CASSLGFPPGGTEAFF	TGTGCCAGCAGCTTAGGTTTCCCCCCAGGGGGCACTGAAGCTTTCTTT
TRBJ2-5	-	TRBV5-1	-	CASSRTRETQYF	TGCGCCAGCAGCCGAACGAGGGAGACCCAGTACTTC
TRBJ2-1	-	TRBV29-1	-	CSHIPTGSNEQFF	TGCAGCCACATCCCCACAGGGAGCAATGAGCAGTTCTTC
TRBJ2-1	-	TRBV7-2	-	CASSRLGAPDNEQFF	TGTGCCAGCAGCCGCCTCGGGGCACCTGACAATGAGCAGTTCTTC
TRBJ2-5	-	TRBV20-1	-	CSARSLAGLHETQYF	TGCAGTGCTAGGTCCCTGGCCGGGCTTCACGAGACCCAGTACTTC
TRBJ1-6	-	TRBV11-1	-	CASRTGQIDSPLHF	TGTGCCAGCAGAACCGGACAGATTGATTCACCCCTCCACTTT
TRBJ2-7	-	TRBV7-9	-	CASSLGTSTSHEQYF	TGTGCCAGCAGCTTAGGGACATCCACATCCCACGAGCAGTACTTC
TRBJ2-5	-	TRBV9	TRBD2	CASTLGGFQETQYF	TGTGCCAGCACCCTGGGGGGGTTCCAAGAGACCCAGTACTTC
TRBJ1-1	few	TRBV12-3/TRBV12-4	TRBD1	CASSRDRGGTEAFF	TGTGCCAGCAGTCGGGACAGGGGAGGTACTGAAGCTTTCTTT
TRBJ2-7	-	TRBV27	-	CASTPSGGIRIYEQYF	TGTGCCAGCACCCCGTCGGGGGGCATTAGAATCTACGAGCAGTACTTC
TRBJ2-7	-	TRBV5-5	TRBD2	CASSTSGSSYEQYF	TGTGCCAGCAGCACAAGCGGGAGCTCCTACGAGCAGTACTTC
TRBJ2-7	few	TRBV7-2	TRBD2	CASSLRTSGGAHYEQYF	TGTGCCAGCAGCTTAAGGACTAGCGGGGGGGCCCACTACGAGCAGTACTTC
TRBJ2-5	few	TRBV7-2	-	CASSPYKVQETQYF	TGTGCCAGCAGCCCGTATAAGGTTCAAGAGACCCAGTACTTC
TRBJ2-1	-	TRBV6-2/TRBV6-3	TRBD1	CASSYWGQVNEQFF	TGTGCCAGCAGTTATTGGGGACAGGTAAATGAGCAGTTCTTC
TRBJ2-4	-	TRBV4-2	-	CASSQDVGDYIQYF	TGTGCCAGCAGCCAAGATGTGGGGGATTACATTCAGTACTTC
TRBJ2-1	-	TRBV28	-	CASSLLTGLETQFF	TGTGCCAGCAGTTTATTGACAGGATTAGAGACCCAGTTCTTC
TRBJ2-3	few	TRBV4-2	-	CASSRGDVGDTQYF	TGTGCCAGCAGCAGGGGAGATGTTGGAGATACGCAGTATTTT
TRBJ2-7	few	TRBV10-3	TRBD1	CAISGQGSSYEQYF	TGTGCCATCAGTGGACAGGGGAGCTCCTACGAGCAGTACTTC
TRBJ2-5	-	TRBV28	-	CASSEPGRLQETQYF	TGTGCCAGCAGTGAACCGGGACGTCTACAAGAGACCCAGTACTTC
TRBJ2-6	-	TRBV7-9	TRBD1	CASSSTRQGIISGANVLTF	TGTGCCAGCAGCTCTACCCGACAGGGAATAATTTCTGGGGCCAACGTCCTGACTTTC
TRBJ2-1	few	TRBV11-3	-	CASSLSTGGTLYNEQFF	TGTGCCAGCAGCTTGTCGACAGGCGGGACCCTCTACAATGAGCAGTTCTTC